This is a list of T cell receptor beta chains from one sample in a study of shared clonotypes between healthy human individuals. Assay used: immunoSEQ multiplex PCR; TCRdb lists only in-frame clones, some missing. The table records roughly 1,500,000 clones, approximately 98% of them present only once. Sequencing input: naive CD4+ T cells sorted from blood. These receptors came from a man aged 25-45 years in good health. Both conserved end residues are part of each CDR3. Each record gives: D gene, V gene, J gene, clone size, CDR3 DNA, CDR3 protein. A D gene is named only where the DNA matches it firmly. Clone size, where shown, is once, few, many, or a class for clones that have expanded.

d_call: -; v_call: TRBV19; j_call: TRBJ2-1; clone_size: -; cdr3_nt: TGTGCCAGTAGTGGTAAGCGGACCTACAATGAGCAGTTCTTC; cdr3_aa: CASSGKRTYNEQFF
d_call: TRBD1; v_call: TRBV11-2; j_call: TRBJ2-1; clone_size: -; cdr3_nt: TGTGCCAGCAGCGCCCCGGGACAGGGGGCGTACAATGAGCAGTTCTTC; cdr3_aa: CASSAPGQGAYNEQFF
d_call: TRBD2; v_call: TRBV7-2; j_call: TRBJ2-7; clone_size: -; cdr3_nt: TGTGCCAGCAGCTCCCTAGCGGGAGGGCCCTACGAGCAGTACTTC; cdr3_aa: CASSSLAGGPYEQYF
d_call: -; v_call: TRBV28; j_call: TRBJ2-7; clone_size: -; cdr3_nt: TGTGCCAGCACCGATCATACCTCCTACGAGCAGTACTTC; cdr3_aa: CASTDHTSYEQYF
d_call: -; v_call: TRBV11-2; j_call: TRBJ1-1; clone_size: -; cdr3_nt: TGTGCCAGCAGCTCCGGGGTGAAAGCTTTCTTT; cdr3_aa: CASSSGVKAFF
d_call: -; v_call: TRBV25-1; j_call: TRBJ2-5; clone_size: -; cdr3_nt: TGTGCCAGCAGTGAATGGTCCTCGGAGACCCAGTACTTC; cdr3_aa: CASSEWSSETQYF
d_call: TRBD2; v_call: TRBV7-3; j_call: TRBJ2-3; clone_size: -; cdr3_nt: TGTGCCAGCAGCCCCTCCATTGGCGGGAGGATCACAGATACGCAGTATTTT; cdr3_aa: CASSPSIGGRITDTQYF
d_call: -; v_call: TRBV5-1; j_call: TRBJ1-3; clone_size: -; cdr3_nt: TGCGCCAGCAGCTTGGATCTCTCATACTCTGGAAACACCATATATTTT; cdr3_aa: CASSLDLSYSGNTIYF
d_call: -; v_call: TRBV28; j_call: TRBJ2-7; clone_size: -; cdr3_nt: TGTGCCAGCAGTCGGACGGAAAATTCCTACGAGCAGTACTTC; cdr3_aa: CASSRTENSYEQYF
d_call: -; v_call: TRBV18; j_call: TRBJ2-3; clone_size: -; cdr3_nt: TGTGCCAGCTCACCATTAGCGGCTCGAGATACGCAGTATTTT; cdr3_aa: CASSPLAARDTQYF
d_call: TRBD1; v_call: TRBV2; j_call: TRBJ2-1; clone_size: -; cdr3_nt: TGTGCCAGCAGGCAGGGGGCCCTCTACAATGAGCAGTTCTTC; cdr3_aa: CASRQGALYNEQFF
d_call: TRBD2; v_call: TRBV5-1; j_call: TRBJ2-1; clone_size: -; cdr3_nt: TGCGCCAGCAGCCCAGGGACTATACATTCCTACAATGAGCAGTTCTTC; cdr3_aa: CASSPGTIHSYNEQFF
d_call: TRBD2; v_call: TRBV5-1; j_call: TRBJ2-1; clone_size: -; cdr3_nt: TGCGCCAGCAGCCGGACTAGCGGGAGTTATGAGCAGTTCTTC; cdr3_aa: CASSRTSGSYEQFF
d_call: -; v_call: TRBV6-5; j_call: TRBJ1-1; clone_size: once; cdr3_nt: TGTGCCAGCAGTCCCCTTGGGGGGGCGCGAGGGTTCGCTTTCTTT; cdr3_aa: CASSPLGGARGFAFF
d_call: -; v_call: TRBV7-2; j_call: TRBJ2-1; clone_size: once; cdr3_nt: TGTGCCAGCAGCACGAGTGGGGAGCAGTTCTTC; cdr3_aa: CASSTSGEQFF
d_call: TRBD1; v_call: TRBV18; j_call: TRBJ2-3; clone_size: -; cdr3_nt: TGTGCCAGCTCACCAGGGACAGCCACAGATACGCAGTATTTT; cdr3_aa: CASSPGTATDTQYF
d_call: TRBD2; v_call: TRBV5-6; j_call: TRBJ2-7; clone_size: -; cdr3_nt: TGTGCCAGCAGCACCGGGACTATGATCTCCTACGAGCAGTACTTC; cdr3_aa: CASSTGTMISYEQYF
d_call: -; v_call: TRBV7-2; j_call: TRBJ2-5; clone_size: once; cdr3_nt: TGTGCCAGCAGCTTAAGGAGGGGGGACGGCGGGATTTTAGAGACCCAGTACTTC; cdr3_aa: CASSLRRGDGGILETQYF
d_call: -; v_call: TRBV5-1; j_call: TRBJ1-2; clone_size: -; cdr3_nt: TGCGCCAGCAGCTTGGCCAGGACGGACTATGGCTACACCTTC; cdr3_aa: CASSLARTDYGYTF
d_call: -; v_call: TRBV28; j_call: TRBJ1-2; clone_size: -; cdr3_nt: TGTGCCAGCAGTTTTAATCAGGGGCAGGGTCATTATGGCTACACCTTC; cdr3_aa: CASSFNQGQGHYGYTF
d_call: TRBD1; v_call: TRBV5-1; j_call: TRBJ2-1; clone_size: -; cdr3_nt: TGCGCCAGCAGCCCCGGACAGGGGATGAGCTCCTACAATGAGCAGTTCTTC; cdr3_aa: CASSPGQGMSSYNEQFF
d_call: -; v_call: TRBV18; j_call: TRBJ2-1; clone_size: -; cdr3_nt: TGTGCCAGCTCTACGGTGCGCTCCCCGACAGGACCCGAGCAGTTCTTC; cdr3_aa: CASSTVRSPTGPEQFF
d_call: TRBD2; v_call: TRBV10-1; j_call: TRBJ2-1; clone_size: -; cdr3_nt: TGCGCCAGCAGTTCTAGCGGGAGAAATGAGCAGTTCTTC; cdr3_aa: CASSSSGRNEQFF
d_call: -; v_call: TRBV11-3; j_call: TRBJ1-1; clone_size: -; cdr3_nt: TGTGCCAGCAGCCCGGGAGGATTCGCCACTGAAGCTTTCTTT; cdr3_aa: CASSPGGFATEAFF